What follows are 4 T cell receptor beta chains derived from one specimen sequenced in a study of control samples from healthy donors and cancer patients. The repertoire was sequenced with immunoSEQ multiplex PCR; TCRdb's copy has only in-frame clones and lacks some. The table includes about 120,000 clones, approximately 88% detected once. Sequencing used blood. These receptors originate from a man between 35 and 55 years old in good health.

The chain employs TRBV6-6 and TRBJ1-5; weak D call: TRBD1 (5 bases). Trimming stripped 5 bases from V and 7 bases from J, with 12 bases between. Germline loops: CDR1 MNHNY, CDR2 SVGAGI (reference sequence). The CDR3 extends over 13 amino acids. The CDR3 nucleotides read TGTGCCAGCAGTGATCCTCAGGGCCAGCCCCAGCATTTT. Residues: CASSDPQGQPQHF.

The chain is built from TRBV4-3 and TRBJ2-7; 9 bases match TRBD1. Unmatched junction bases numbered 8, after V lost 0 bases and J lost 5 bases. The CDR3 runs 16 residues. Germline lookup yields CDR1 LGHNA and CDR2 YSLEER. CDR3 nucleotide sequence: TGCGCCAGCAGCCAAGATCTGGGGGACAGGGACGACGAGCAGTACTTC. The encoded protein is CASSQDLGDRDDEQYF.

The J gene is TRBJ1-2, the V gene TRBV3-1 (or the pseudogene TRBV3-2), with D perhaps TRBD1 (5 bases). The CDR3 consists of 15 residues. Germline V gene lookup returns CDR1 LGHDT and CDR2 YNNKEL (reference sequence). V was shortened by 4 bases and J by 6 bases, with 18 bases between the two germline ends. CDR3 protein: CASSLFGGTGHGYTF. CDR3 bases: TGTGCCAGCAGCCTGTTTGGGGGGACGGGACATGGCTACACCTTC.

This rearrangement joins TRBV19 to TRBJ1-2; TRBD1 aligns across 10 bases. Trimming cost V 6 bases and J 7 bases; bases outside gene matches: 5. This CDR3 region has 13 residues. CDR1 is LNHDA, CDR2 SQIVND, per germline (reference sequence). CDR3 nucleotide sequence: TGTGCCAGTAGCCCGGACAGGGGGTTTGGCTACACCTTC. Amino acid sequence: CASSPDRGFGYTF.